This T cell receptor (beta chain) was identified in a study of OX40 agonist ivuxolimab in advanced cancers. Across the whole study: A history of anti-PD-1, anti-PD-L1 or anti-CTLA-4 therapy was acceptable, and 30% to 45% had some.

Findings and limits, study-wide: The study did not work out the antigen specificity of the expanded peripheral T cells.

Germline V gives CDR1 SGHDT, CDR2 YYEEEE. Trimming cost V 2 bases and J 6 bases; bases outside gene matches: 7. The CDR3 sequence is 17 residues long. The method was immunoSEQ multiplex PCR; TCRdb's version includes in-frame clones alone and lacks a portion of them. The sample holds about 35,000 clones, 75% to 90% seen once. This clone was seen more than once but under ten times. Its antigen is unidentified. The chain links TRBV5-6 to TRBJ2-2, with 13 nucleotides matching TRBD2. The receptor's source is an adult with an advanced solid tumor such as melanoma, head and neck, liver or kidney cancer. The material sequenced was CD4+ or CD8+ T cells sorted from blood, taken in a trial of the OX40 agonist ivuxolimab. The CDR3 DNA is TGTGCCAGCAGCTTTGGACTAGCGGGAGATGGGGCCGGGGAGCTGTTTTTT. Its protein product is CASSFGLAGDGAGELFF.